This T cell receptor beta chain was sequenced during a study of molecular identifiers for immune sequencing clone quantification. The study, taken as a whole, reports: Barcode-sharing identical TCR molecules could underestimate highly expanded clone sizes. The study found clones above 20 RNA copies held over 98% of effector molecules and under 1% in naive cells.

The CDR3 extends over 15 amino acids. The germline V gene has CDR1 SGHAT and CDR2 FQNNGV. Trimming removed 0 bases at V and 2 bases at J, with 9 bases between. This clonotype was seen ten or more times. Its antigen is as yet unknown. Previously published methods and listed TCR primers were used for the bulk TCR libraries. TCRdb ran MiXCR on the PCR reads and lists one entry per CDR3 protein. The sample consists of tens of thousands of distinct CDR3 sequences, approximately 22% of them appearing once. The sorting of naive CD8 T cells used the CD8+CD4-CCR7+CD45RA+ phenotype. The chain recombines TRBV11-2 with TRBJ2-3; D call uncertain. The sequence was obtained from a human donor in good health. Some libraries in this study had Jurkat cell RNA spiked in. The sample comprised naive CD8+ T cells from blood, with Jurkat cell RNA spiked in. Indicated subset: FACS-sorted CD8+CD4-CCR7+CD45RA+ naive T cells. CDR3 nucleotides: TGTGCCAGCAGCTTAGAGGTCCCAGTCACAGATACGCAGTATTTT. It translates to CASSLEVPVTDTQYF. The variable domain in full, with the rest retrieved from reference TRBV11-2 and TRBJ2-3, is EAGVAQSPRYKIIEKRQSVAFWCNPISGHATLYWYQQILGQGPKLLIQFQNNGVVDDSQLPKDRFSAERLKGVDSTLKIQPAKLEDSAVYLCASSLEVPVTDTQYFGPGTRLTVL.